The 2 T cell receptor beta chains reported below all come from one sample, sequenced in a study of PD-1 blockade in classical Hodgkin lymphoma. The assay was immunoSEQ multiplex PCR, and TCRdb's table has in-frame clones only and misses some. The sample holds some 13,000 clones, 80% seen once. Exposure to brentuximab vedotin varied, and each patient had relapsed following autologous stem cell transplantation. Material: peripheral blood mononuclear cells (PBMCs), obtained at baseline. These receptor sequences come from a human donor with classical Hodgkin lymphoma.

The V call is TRBV5-1, the J call TRBJ2-3; D is unresolved. From germline, CDR1 is SGHRS and CDR2 YFSETQ. The CDR3 length is 14 residues. Trimming removed 4 bases at V and 2 bases at J, with 11 bases between. In DNA form, the CDR3 reads TGCGCCAGCAGCCCGAGCCGGAACACAGATACGCAGTATTTT. Encoded protein: CASSPSRNTDTQYF.

The gene calls are TRBV6-1 and TRBJ1-5; weak D call: TRBD1 (6 bases). The V end was cut by 3 bases, the J end by 2 bases, with 11 bases between. This CDR3 contains 15 residues. CDR1 and CDR2 (germline): MNHNS, SASEGT. The DNA of the CDR3 is TGTGCCAGCAGTGAGATATGGACAGGCAATCAGCCCCAGCATTTT. This encodes CASSEIWTGNQPQHF.